This TCR beta chain was recovered during a study of blood T cell repertoires in COVID-19. Overall study: COVID-19 samples collected from the United States, Italy and Spain covered acute and convalescent phases. From T cells, B-cell-depleted T cells, or PBMCs came the material, which was cDNA or gDNA.

Germline V gives CDR1 SNHLY, CDR2 FYNNEI. Germline trimming cut 6 bases from V and 2 bases from J; bases unmatched to any gene: 13. This CDR3 has 17 amino acids. The authors' processing: Using reference gene primer amplification, nucleated cell counts were estimated. Assay: immunoSEQ multiplex PCR; the TCRdb copy retains only in-frame clones and omits some. From that table come the V and J calls and clone size; the DNA was used to work out D and trimming. The sample lists fewer than 250,000 clones, around 87% occurring once. This TCR derives from a man aged 55-75 years with acute or convalescent COVID-19. The V and J genes are TRBV2 and TRBJ2-3; 8 bases line up with TRBD2. The sequenced sample consisted of peripheral blood. CDR3 protein: CASSGTSWNLNTDTQYF. DNA for the CDR3: TGTGCCAGCAGCGGGACTAGTTGGAACCTCAACACAGATACGCAGTATTTT.